Listed here are 15 T cell receptor beta chains from one sample, sequenced in a study of neurological immune-mediated disorders. Each CDR3 protein gets one entry after TCRdb re-called the 5' RACE reads with MiXCR. The table has about 55,000 distinct CDR3 sequences, roughly 3.5% seen once; the top ten hold approximately 1.6%. The sample taken for sequencing was PBMCs. The receptors derive from a man aged 25 to 40 with multiple sclerosis.

The chain joins TRBV5-1 to TRBJ2-7; TRBD1 matches 12 bases. CDR1 is SGHRS and CDR2 is YFSETQ in the germline V gene. The J segment lost 5 bases and the V segment lost 4 bases, leaving 4 bases of the junction unmatched. This CDR3 has 14 amino acids. The CDR3 is CASSRDRGPDEQYF. CDR3 nucleotide sequence: TGCGCCAGCAGCCGGGACAGGGGGCCGGACGAGCAGTACTTC.

This clonotype showed up many times. The chain couples TRBV29-1 to TRBJ1-1; 7 bases line up with TRBD1. The length of the CDR3 is 12 residues. The germline gives CDR1 SQVTM, CDR2 ANQGSEA. Trimming cost V 7 bases and J 7 bases; bases outside gene matches: 9. CDR3 amino acids: CSAETGYGEAFF. In DNA form, the CDR3 reads TGCAGCGCCGAGACAGGGTACGGTGAAGCTTTCTTT.

This clonotype has at least ten counts. V gene TRBV5-1 combines with J gene TRBJ2-6; no reliable D call. The germline V gene has CDR1 SGHRS and CDR2 YFSETQ. The V gene lost 5 bases and the J gene lost 0 bases, with 6 bases spanning the gap. The CDR3 sequence is 14 residues long. CDR3 in amino acids: CASSFRSGANVLTF. In nucleotides, the CDR3 is TGCGCCAGCAGTTTCCGCTCTGGGGCCAACGTCCTGACTTTC.

This clonotype was counted many times. The rearrangement links TRBV20-1 to TRBJ1-1; perhaps TRBD1 as D (6 bases). V lost 6 bases and J 6 bases, leaving 17 bases between the germline ends. The CDR3 has 13 residues. Germline loops: CDR1 DFQATT, CDR2 SNEGSKA (reference sequence). CDR3 sequence: CSATADRWPEAFF. CDR3 DNA: TGCAGTGCAACCGCCGACAGGTGGCCTGAAGCTTTCTTT.

This clonotype was counted ten times or more. The genes are TRBV28 and TRBJ2-7, with D unresolved. The CDR3 length is 13 residues. The germline gives CDR1 MDHEN, CDR2 SYDVKM. Trimming left V 3 bases short and J 4 bases short, with 10 bases between. This chain's CDR3 is CASSLPIGYEQYF. CDR3 nucleotides: TGTGCCAGCAGTTTGCCGATCGGGTACGAGCAGTACTTC.

This clonotype was detected many times. V usage is TRBV7-2 and J usage is TRBJ1-3; maybe TRBD1 (5 bases). This CDR3 has 16 amino acids. V gave up 0 bases and J gave up 0 bases, with 9 bases separating them. Germline CDR1 and CDR2: SGHTA and FQGNSA. CDR3: CASSLATGLSGNTIYF. The CDR3 coding sequence is TGTGCCAGCAGCTTAGCAACGGGACTCTCTGGAAACACCATATATTTT.

This clonotype was detected a few times. The chain combines TRBV9 with TRBJ2-3; 7 positions match TRBD2. The CDR3 covers 15 residues. The ends lost 4 bases at V and 1 base at J; junction bases unmatched: 6. The germline gives CDR1 SGDLS, CDR2 YYNGEE. The CDR3 bases are TGTGCCAGCAGCTTAGGGCTAGCGGGCACAGATACGCAGTATTTT. This codes for CASSLGLAGTDTQYF.

This clonotype was counted ten times or more. The J gene is TRBJ2-2, the V gene TRBV3-1; maybe TRBD2 (6 bases). The CDR3 contains 15 residues. Trimming left V 3 bases short and J 2 bases short, with 10 bases between. Germline values: CDR1 LGHDT, CDR2 YNNKEL (reference sequence). The CDR3 coding sequence is TGTGCCAGCAGCCATGGCGGGGATAACACCGGGGAGCTGTTTTTT. Residues: CASSHGGDNTGELFF.

This clonotype was seen repeatedly, ten times or more. This chain uses TRBV4-2 with TRBJ1-2; 9 nucleotides agree with TRBD1. This CDR3 contains 13 residues. V shed 3 bases and J 4 bases; nucleotides not matched to a gene: 0. CDR1 and CDR2 (germline): LGHNA, YNFKEQ. The CDR3 sequence: CASSQTGGYGYTF. The CDR3 DNA is TGTGCCAGCAGCCAGACAGGGGGCTATGGCTACACCTTC.

Ten or more counts support this clonotype. J is TRBJ2-6 and V is TRBV12-3 or TRBV12-4; 10 bases are shared with TRBD2. V shed 4 bases and J 0 bases; nucleotides not matched to a gene: 9. The CDR3 is 19 residues long. The CDR3 region is CASSSSGTSELSGANVLTF. The CDR3 DNA sequence: TGTGCCAGCAGTTCCTCGGGGACTAGCGAGCTCTCTGGGGCCAACGTCCTGACTTTC.

This clonotype was found many times. This rearrangement joins TRBV28 to TRBJ1-2; D might be TRBD1 (5 bases). V lost 6 bases to trimming and J lost 5 bases, with 22 bases between them. Germline V gives CDR1 MDHEN, CDR2 SYDVKM. This CDR3 is built from 16 residues. Here the CDR3 reads CASSPPNQGSRYGYTF. CDR3 in DNA: TGTGCCAGCAGCCCACCTAATCAGGGAAGCAGATATGGCTACACCTTC.

This clonotype was seen many times. The CDR3 loop reads CSVVGELDDGANEKLFF. CDR3 nucleotides: TGCAGCGTTGTCGGGGAGCTGGATGACGGTGCTAATGAAAAACTGTTTTTT. The chain uses TRBV29-1 and TRBJ1-4; D gene unclear. The CDR3 spans 17 residues. Germline-derived CDR1 and CDR2 are SQVTM and ANQGSEA. V was cut by 4 bases and J by 3 bases, with 21 bases left in between.

This clonotype was observed at least ten times. In DNA form, the CDR3 reads TGTGCCAGCAGTGCGACAGTCTATGGCTACACCTTC. Encoded protein: CASSATVYGYTF. This rearrangement joins TRBV6-6 to TRBJ1-2, with a tentative D call TRBD1 (5 bases). Germline CDR1 reads MNHNY; CDR2 reads SVGAGI (reference sequence). The V and J ends lost 5 bases and 4 bases respectively, with 8 bases between them. CDR3 size: 12 residues.

The sample holds many counts of this clonotype. The V and J genes are TRBV7-7 and TRBJ2-3; the D is unclear. V dropped 5 bases and J dropped 0 bases, with 12 bases sitting between them. Germline CDR1 and CDR2: SSHAT and FNYEAQ (reference sequence). The CDR3 is 15 amino acids. Written as DNA, the CDR3 is TGTGCCAGCAGCCTAAGGGCTACAAGCACAGATACGCAGTATTTT. Amino acids: CASSLRATSTDTQYF.

This sequence joins TRBV6-2 or TRBV6-3 and TRBJ2-2; D might be TRBD1 (5 bases). Trimming took 2 bases from V and 2 from J, leaving 9 bases between them. Germline CDR1 is MNHEY and CDR2 is SVGEGT. The CDR3 extends over 15 amino acids. In nucleotides, the CDR3 is TGTGCCAGCAGTTACCAGGGCCTCAACACCGGGGAGCTGTTTTTT. It is translated as CASSYQGLNTGELFF.